This TCR beta chain is drawn from a study of cytomegalovirus exposure and HLA in healthy donors. Whole-study results and caveats: For most TCR sequences rarity was the rule, although some public TCRs occurred in many donors.

To note about this clone: The antigen is unknown.

PCR primers comprised 60 Vbeta and 13 Jbeta primers. The method was immunoSEQ multiplex PCR; TCRdb's version includes in-frame clones alone and lacks a portion of them. The data hold about 130,000 clones, with around four fifths observed a single time. Sequenced input: PBMCs. The TCR originated in a woman aged 40 to 50 in good health and CMV-seropositive.

CDR3 region: CASSYTGGNGYTF. The CDR3 nucleotides read TGCGCCAGCAGTTACACAGGGGGCAATGGCTACACCTTC. J is TRBJ1-2 and V is TRBV5-1; 9 bases are shared with TRBD1. This CDR3 has 13 amino acids. After removal of 5 bases from V and 6 bases from J, the junction contained 5 bases not matched to a gene. CDR1 and CDR2 (germline): SGHRS, YFSETQ.